The TCR beta chain described here comes from a study of PD-L1 blockade in urothelial cancer. For the study at large: Blood underwent analysis 3 weeks (second dose) and 6 weeks after treatment began.

General study points: In blood sampled pretreatment, TCR clonality below the median predicted better survival.

To note about this clone: Its specificity is unknown.

Described time point: pretreatment peripheral blood. Locally advanced or metastatic urothelial carcinoma was diagnosed in the patients. Clones were read by immunoSEQ multiplex PCR, and TCRdb kept only the in-frame ones, dropping some. The table shows about 87,000 clones, with less than 90% occurring only once. Sequencing was performed on PBMCs, taken around atezolizumab (anti-PD-L1) treatment. The receptor comes from a man in his fifties or sixties with urothelial cancer.

The CDR3 protein is CASSYEGTSDYNEQFF. For the CDR3, the DNA is TGCGCCAGCAGCTATGAAGGGACTAGCGACTACAATGAGCAGTTCTTC. The chain joins TRBV5-1 to TRBJ2-1, with 10 positions matching TRBD2. The trim removed 3 bases at V and 3 bases at J, leaving 6 bases unmatched. The CDR3 covers 16 residues. Germline V gene sequence: CDR1 SGHRS, CDR2 YFSETQ.